This entry is about one T cell receptor beta chain. Its specificity is not known. Sequencing used immunoSEQ multiplex PCR; TCRdb keeps in-frame clones, though not all of them. This table holds nearly 2 million clones, about 95% found once. The data derive from a study of shared clonotypes between healthy human individuals. Study conclusions and caveats: At large depth, rarefaction still showed sorted-subset sequencing to be incomplete. Naive subsets usually exceeded memory subsets in estimated richness. It was the non-shared clonotypes that had lower generation probabilities than clonotypes shared by all four donors.

Naive CD8 cells comprised CD45RO-negative, CCR7-positively selected cells, excluding terminally differentiated effector memory CD45RA+ cells. The sequenced sample consisted of naive CD8+ T cells sorted from blood. This clonotype originated in a man between 18 and 35 years old in good health.

The CDR3 protein is CASSEWGAPLHF. As DNA, the CDR3 is TGTGCCAGCAGTGAATGGGGTGCACCCCTCCACTTT. The chain uses TRBV2 and TRBJ1-6; no definite D call. Germline lookup yields CDR1 SNHLY and CDR2 FYNNEI. The ends were cut back, 2 bases at V and 11 bases at J, with 7 bases in the middle. This CDR3 comprises 12 residues.